This TCR beta chain originates from a study of vaccination and CD4 T cells after COVID-19. Study observations and caveats: Within the convalescent patients, spike mono-reactivity was found in 304 of 307 vaccine-specific clones.

The Oncomine TCR Beta short-read assay was applied to DNA of cultured CD4+ T cells. After culture, CD4+ T cells served as the source for genomic DNA extraction. TCRdb processed the PCR reads anew with MiXCR; each CDR3 protein has one entry. The sample lists fewer than 6,000 distinct CDR3 sequences; around 50% were seen once. The treatment is: approximately 11-day PBMC culture with coronavirus spike peptide pools or control peptides (ViraFEST assay). To note about this clonotype: Its antigen is undetermined.

The specimen sequenced was CD4+ T cells from blood, cultured in vitro. The receptor's source is a human donor who had recovered from COVID-19.

The CDR3 protein is CASSWTATNTEAFF. The CDR3 DNA reads TGTGCCAGTAGTTGGACAGCCACGAACACTGAAGCTTTCTTT. The chain is built from TRBV19 and TRBJ1-1; D is possibly TRBD1 (6 bases). V lost 5 bases and J lost 1, with 11 bases in between. This CDR3 comprises 14 residues. Germline CDR1 is LNHDA and CDR2 is SQIVND (reference sequence).